This TCR beta chain derives from a study of CD8+ T cells in alopecia areata. Study-level results: Lesional tissue from the scalp (especially in alopecia totalis/universalis) showed higher clonality than normal scalp. Relative to mice, TCR sharing across patients was less clear, a difference possibly HLA-related.

This clone was seen just once. Its antigen is unknown. After isolation, RNA underwent reverse transcription to generate cDNA as the sequencing template. Produced via immunoSEQ multiplex PCR; TCRdb's table is partial and in-frame only. The table has more than 200,000 clones, 65% to 70% seen once. Germline CDR1 and CDR2: SGHRS and YFSETQ. V dropped 4 bases and J dropped 2; count of bases not matched to a gene: 8. The CDR3 sequence is 15 residues long. CD4+ and CD8+ T cells were sorted from PBMCs stained for CD3, CD4 and CD8. This clonotype was sampled from a human donor with alopecia areata. The input for sequencing was CD4+ T cells sorted from blood, taken at week 0. The chain links TRBV5-1 to TRBJ2-7; the match to TRBD1 covers 8 bases. Here the CDR3 DNA reads TGCGCCAGCAGCATGGGACAGGTGGGGGCCTACGAGCAGTACTTC. Its translation: CASSMGQVGAYEQYF.